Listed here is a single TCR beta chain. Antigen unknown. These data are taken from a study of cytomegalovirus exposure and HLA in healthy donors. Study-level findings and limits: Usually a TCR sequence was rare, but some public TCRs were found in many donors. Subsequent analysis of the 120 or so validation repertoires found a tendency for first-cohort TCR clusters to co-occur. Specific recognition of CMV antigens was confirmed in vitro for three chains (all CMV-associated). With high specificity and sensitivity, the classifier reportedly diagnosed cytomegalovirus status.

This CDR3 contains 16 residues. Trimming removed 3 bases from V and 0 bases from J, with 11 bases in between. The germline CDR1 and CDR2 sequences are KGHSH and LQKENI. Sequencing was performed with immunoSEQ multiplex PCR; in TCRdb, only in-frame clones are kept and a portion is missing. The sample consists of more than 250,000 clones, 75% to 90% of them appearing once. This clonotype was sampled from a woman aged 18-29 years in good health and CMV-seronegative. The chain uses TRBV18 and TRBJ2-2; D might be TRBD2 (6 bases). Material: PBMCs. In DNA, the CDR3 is TGTGCCAGCTCACCCCAAGGGACTTCGAACACCGGGGAGCTGTTTTTT. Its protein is CASSPQGTSNTGELFF.